These 5 T cell receptor beta chains came from one sample sequenced in a study of blood T cells in healthy people across ages (dated by TCRdb to between 2015 and 2016). Library preparation was by 5' RACE. Reads for this sample came from an Illumina HiSeq 2500. A second PCR of roughly 6 to 11 cycles was run with a J-beta primer mix and a sample-barcoded 5' primer. TCRdb took the public reads, trimmed them with fastp at Q25, ran MiXCR for clone calling and kept in-frame beta chains. A single entry per CDR3 protein holds the most common genes and DNA from its merged rows. Here the sample has roughly 1.5 million distinct CDR3 sequences; under 55% occur a single time. 4% of the sample goes to the ten largest clones. What was sequenced was blood. The receptors originated from a woman aged 18-29 years in good health.

V and J are TRBV4-2 and TRBJ1-5; D unresolved. Judging by the DNA end, TRBJ2-3 fits better; the J call may be wrong. This CDR3 region has 16 residues. Germline V gene lookup returns CDR1 LGHNA and CDR2 YNFKEQ. The CDR3 DNA is TGTGCCAGCAGCCAAGAGACCGGATATAGCAATCAGCCCCAGTATTTT. Translated: CASSQETGYSNQPQYF.

This clonotype was counted only a few times. The chain uses TRBV6-2 or TRBV6-3 and TRBJ1-2; D gene uncertain. V was trimmed by 6 bases and J by 8 bases, leaving 4 bases between them. The germline V gene has CDR1 MNHEY and CDR2 SVGEGT. This CDR3 spans 9 amino acids. The CDR3 coding sequence is TGTGCCAGCAGGGAGGGCTACACCTTC. Protein product: CASREGYTF.

A few counts support this clonotype. The V gene is TRBV12-3 or TRBV12-4, the J gene TRBJ1-1; D gene ambiguous. The length of the CDR3 is 14 residues. Trimming removed 3 bases from V and 1 base from J, with 9 bases in between. CDR3 in amino acids: CASSFETQNTEAFF. The DNA of the CDR3 is TGTGCCAGCAGTTTTGAGACACAGAACACTGAAGCTTTCTTT.

The chain joins TRBV27 to TRBJ1-1; unclear D gene. The CDR3 runs to 11 residues. Trimming removed 0 bases from V and 12 bases from J, with 8 bases in between. Germline CDR1 MNHEY, CDR2 SMNVEV (reference sequence). The chain's CDR3 is CASSLSGFTFF. The CDR3 coding sequence is TGTGCCAGCAGTTTATCGGGATTTACTTTCTTT.

Only a few counts were recorded for this clonotype. The chain is built from TRBV12-3 or TRBV12-4 and TRBJ2-1; D ambiguous. Trimming shortened V by 1 base and J by 1 base, and 11 bases separated the two germline ends. The CDR3 runs to 16 residues. CDR3 loop: CASSLGSLGSYNEQFF. CDR3 DNA sequence: TGTGCCAGCAGTTTAGGGAGTCTTGGATCCTACAATGAGCAGTTCTTC.